This T cell receptor (beta chain) was sequenced in a study of cytomegalovirus exposure and HLA in healthy donors. At the level of the study: Researchers found that approximately 85% of over 350 genotyped donors fell within the Caucasian-associated ancestry cluster.

The PCR employed 60 Vbeta primers together with 13 Jbeta primers. The table came from immunoSEQ multiplex PCR; TCRdb's copy has only in-frame clones and leaves some out. The sample has 150,000 or so clones, about 76% seen once; the top ten hold under 2.5%. CDR3 length: 15 amino acids. CDR1 and CDR2 from the germline V gene are LNHDA and SQIVND (reference sequence). The J segment lost 6 bases and the V segment lost 5 bases, leaving 7 bases of the junction unmatched. This clone has just a few counts. The V call is TRBV19, the J call TRBJ1-5; 10 bases match TRBD1. The sequence was obtained from a female donor in good health and CMV-seronegative. The specimen was PBMCs. CDR3 bases: TGTGCCAGTAGTCCGGACAGGGGGTTAAGTCAGCCCCAGCATTTT. It encodes CASSPDRGLSQPQHF.